The 23 T cell receptor beta chains listed next were all sequenced from one sample in a study of OX40 agonist ivuxolimab in advanced cancers. The library was prepared using the immunoSEQ multiplex PCR assay. As stored in TCRdb, this immuneACCESS dataset retains in-frame rearrangements with V and J assigned. A fraction of the clones does not appear; measured against another copy, unresolved V genes explain less than half of the discrepancy, and the remainder lacks a known reason. This sample holds around 25,000 clones; around 80% were observed only once. Together, the top ten hold approximately 1.5% of the sample. This sample comprised CD4+ or CD8+ T cells sorted from blood, obtained in a trial of the OX40 agonist ivuxolimab. The receptor source for this set is an adult with an advanced solid tumor such as melanoma, head and neck, liver or kidney cancer.

To note about this clone: The sample contains more than one DNA sequence encoding this CDR3. V gene TRBV19 combines with J gene TRBJ1-6, with a weak D call TRBD1 (6 bases). The length of the CDR3 is 14 residues. V lost 5 bases and J lost 7, with 12 bases in between. The germline CDR1 and CDR2 sequences are LNHDA and SQIVND (reference sequence). The chain's CDR3 is CASSPGQSNSPLHF. The CDR3 DNA reads as TGTGCCAGTAGTCCCGGACAGAGCAATTCACCCCTCCACTTT.

The chain employs TRBV5-5 and TRBJ1-4; no reliable D call. Looked up from germline, CDR1 is SGHKS and CDR2 is YYEKEE (reference sequence). The CDR3 runs to 13 residues. V lost 5 bases and J 5 bases, leaving 10 bases between the germline ends. CDR3 region: CASRTPANEKLFF. The CDR3 DNA reads as TGTGCCAGCAGGACACCCGCCAATGAAAAACTGTTTTTT.

The DNA of the CDR3 is TGCGCCAGCAGCCAAGATCGGGGTAGCGGGAGAGCAGATACGCAGTATTTT. It translates to CASSQDRGSGRADTQYF. The chain links TRBV4-1 to TRBJ2-3; 9 bases align to TRBD2. With 0 bases clipped from V and 4 bases from J, the junction kept 8 bases outside the gene matches. The CDR3 length is 17 residues. The germline V gene has CDR1 MGHRA and CDR2 YSYEKL.

V and J are TRBV2 and TRBJ2-7, with 7 bases lining up with TRBD1. The V gene's germline CDR1 is SNHLY and CDR2 FYNNEI. V shed 4 bases and J 2 bases; nucleotides not matched to a gene: 2. The length of the CDR3 is 13 residues. The CDR3 spells CASSVQGAYEQYF. The CDR3 DNA follows: TGTGCCAGCAGTGTTCAGGGGGCCTACGAGCAGTACTTC.

This chain connects TRBV7-2 to TRBJ1-1; 9 nucleotides match TRBD1. The junction had 5 bases not matched to a gene; V was cut back by 5 bases and J by 1 base. CDR1 is SGHTA and CDR2 is FQGNSA in the germline V gene. The CDR3 has 15 residues. CDR3 DNA: TGTGCCAGCAGCAAGGACAGGGGATGGAACACTGAAGCTTTCTTT. Translation: CASSKDRGWNTEAFF.

This chain uses TRBV10-3 with TRBJ1-3; 9 bases are a match to TRBD1. The CDR3 runs to 15 residues. Germline CDR1 is ENHRY and CDR2 is SYGVKD. Trimming took 4 bases from V and 3 from J; bases not matched to a gene: 4. CDR3 nucleotide sequence: TGTGCCATCAGTGGTGACAGGGGGGGTGGAAACACCATATATTTT. It specifies CAISGDRGGGNTIYF.

The chain joins TRBV6-5 to TRBJ2-1; TRBD2 is a possible D gene (6 bases). V gave up 0 bases and J gave up 6 bases, with 15 bases separating them. This CDR3 has 16 residues. The germline gives CDR1 MNHEY, CDR2 SVGAGI. CDR3 region: CASSYSGGTGLNEQFF. In DNA, the CDR3 is TGTGCCAGCAGTTACTCGGGGGGAACCGGTCTCAATGAGCAGTTCTTC.

This clone was detected only a few times. The chain couples TRBV4-1 to TRBJ2-6; 9 nucleotides agree with TRBD1. The CDR3 extends over 20 amino acids. CDR1 and CDR2 from the germline V gene are MGHRA and YSYEKL. The trim removed 3 bases at V and 0 bases at J, leaving 12 bases unmatched. CDR3 region: CASSHSSPGQGSSGANVLTF. The DNA for the CDR3 is TGCGCCAGCAGCCACTCCTCACCGGGACAGGGTTCCTCTGGGGCCAACGTCCTGACTTTC.

For this clone: At one of its ends the junction is not consistent with the germline gene, which may arise from a read error. The genes are TRBV6-5 and TRBJ1-3; D remains unclear. In germline, CDR1 is MNHEY, CDR2 SVGAGI. The CDR3 length is 14 residues. CDR3 residues: CAGSYGDAGNTIYF. Here the CDR3 DNA reads TGTGCCGGCAGTTACGGGGATGCTGGAAACACCATATATTTT.

The rearrangement links TRBV13 to TRBJ2-3; D is unclear. The length of the CDR3 is 13 residues. Trimming cost V 5 bases and J 7 bases, with 13 bases left between them. Germline V gene lookup returns CDR1 PRHDT and CDR2 FYEKMQ (reference sequence). The CDR3 reads CASSIYGGNTQYF. In DNA form, the CDR3 reads TGTGCCAGCAGCATCTACGGCGGCAATACGCAGTATTTT. The variable domain in full, completed from reference TRBV13 and TRBJ2-3, reads AAGVIQSPRHLIKEKRETATLKCYPIPRHDTVYWYQQGPGQDPQFLISFYEKMQSDKGSIPDRFSAQQFSDYHSELNMSSLELGDSALYFCASSIYGGNTQYFGPGTRLTVL.

This clone was detected only once. The genes are TRBV5-6 and TRBJ1-3; D gene unclear. CDR1 is SGHDT and CDR2 is YYEEEE in the germline V gene. V was trimmed by 0 bases and J by 0 bases, leaving 7 bases between them. The CDR3 has 15 amino acids. CDR3: CASSLVAASGNTIYF. CDR3 DNA sequence: TGTGCCAGCAGCTTGGTGGCAGCCTCTGGAAACACCATATATTTT.

CDR3 DNA sequence: TGTGCCTGGAGTGTAGTGAGACGGGCCCCTTCACCCCTCCACTTT. Encoded protein: CAWSVVRRAPSPLHF. The V gene is TRBV30, the J gene TRBJ1-6; the D is unclear. CDR3 length: 15 residues. Germline V gene data show CDR1 as GTSNPN and CDR2 as SVGIG (reference sequence). V dropped 0 bases and J dropped 9 bases, with 15 bases sitting between them.

This chain links TRBV7-6 with TRBJ2-2, with 11 bases that match TRBD1. V was clipped by 5 bases and J by 1 base; unmatched bases: 3. The CDR3 runs to 16 residues. In germline, CDR1 is SGHVS, CDR2 FNYEAQ. The CDR3 DNA is TGTGCCAGCAGCCGGGGACAGGGGGGGAACACCGGGGAGCTGTTTTTT. Encoded protein: CASSRGQGGNTGELFF.

In its sample, this clone was seen once. V usage is TRBV7-9 and J usage is TRBJ2-1, with D uncertain. Between the trimmed V and J ends, which lost 1 base and 10 bases, there was a span of 11 bases. This CDR3 is 13 amino acids long. Looked up from germline, CDR1 is SEHNR and CDR2 is FQNEAQ (reference sequence). CDR3 sequence reads: CASSLVTLGEQFF. The CDR3 DNA is TGTGCCAGCAGCTTAGTAACTCTGGGGGAGCAGTTCTTC. Using reference TRBV7-9 and TRBJ2-1 for the parts outside the CDR3, the full variable domain is DTGVSQNPRHKITKRGQNVTFRCDPISEHNRLYWYRQTLGQGPEFLTYFQNEAQLEKSRLLSDRFSAERPKGSFSTLEIQRTEQGDSAMYLCASSLVTLGEQFFGPGTRLTVL.

The sample holds one count of this clone. The rearrangement uses TRBV7-3 and TRBJ1-3; D perhaps matches TRBD1 (5 bases). Germline loops: CDR1 SGHTA, CDR2 FQGTGA. This CDR3 spans 16 amino acids. Trimming left V 11 bases short and J 1 base short, with 21 bases between. The CDR3 DNA is TGTGCCCCCTCCTGGGGCAGGACTGATTCTGGAAACACCATATATTTT. This translates into CAPSWGRTDSGNTIYF. Full variable domain (remainder filled in from reference TRBV7-3 and TRBJ1-3): GAGVSQTPSNKVTEKGKYVELRCDPISGHTALYWYRQSLGQGPEFLIYFQGTGAADDSGLPNDRFFAVRPEGSVSTLKIQRTERGDSAVYLCAPSWGRTDSGNTIYFGEGSWLTVV.

This clone has only a few counts. The chain recombines TRBV9 with TRBJ2-1; 7 bases are shared with TRBD1. This CDR3 is built from 15 residues. After removal of 0 bases from V and 1 base from J, the junction contained 1 base not matched to a gene. Germline CDR1 is SGDLS and CDR2 is YYNGEE. The CDR3, as DNA: TGTGCCAGCAGCGTAGGACAGGGATCCTACAATGAGCAGTTCTTC. Encoded protein: CASSVGQGSYNEQFF.

This clone has only one observation. DNA for the CDR3: TGTGCCAGCAGCTTAAGTGGCAGGGGGGCCTCCTCCCTCTACGAGCAGTACTTC. This sequence encodes CASSLSGRGASSLYEQYF. The chain has TRBV7-9 and TRBJ2-7, with D perhaps TRBD1 (7 bases). V dropped 2 bases and J dropped 3 bases, with 23 bases sitting between them. The germline gives CDR1 SEHNR, CDR2 FQNEAQ (reference sequence). CDR3 length: 18 residues. The variable domain in full, with the rest retrieved from reference TRBV7-9 and TRBJ2-7, is DTGVSQNPRHKITKRGQNVTFRCDPISEHNRLYWYRQTLGQGPEFLTYFQNEAQLEKSRLLSDRFSAERPKGSFSTLEIQRTEQGDSAMYLCASSLSGRGASSLYEQYFGPGTRLTVT.

By share, this clone counts as medium-sized. This chain uses TRBV11-2 with TRBJ1-1; possibly TRBD1 for D (5 bases). Germline V gene sequence: CDR1 SGHAT, CDR2 FQNNGV. The CDR3 extends over 16 amino acids. V lost 1 base, J lost 0 bases, and 12 bases lay in between. The CDR3 coding sequence is TGTGCCAGCAGCTTAGTGATGGGGCAGGTGAACACTGAAGCTTTCTTT. As protein: CASSLVMGQVNTEAFF.

V and J are TRBV18 and TRBJ2-5, with a weak D call TRBD2 (5 bases). CDR1 is KGHSH and CDR2 is LQKENI in the germline V gene. The CDR3 totals 12 residues. Trimming took off 4 bases at V and 4 bases at J, with 7 bases between the two ends. The CDR3 reads CASSLLGETQYF. The CDR3 DNA follows: TGTGCCAGCTCACTACTAGGAGAGACCCAGTACTTC.

The chain carries TRBV30 and TRBJ2-2, with a weak D call TRBD2 (5 bases). The CDR3 contains 15 residues. The V gene's germline CDR1 is GTSNPN and CDR2 SVGIG (reference sequence). V was shortened by 0 bases and J by 3 bases, with 11 bases between the two germline ends. CDR3: CAWSVFTRDTGELFF. DNA for the CDR3: TGTGCCTGGAGTGTCTTCACTAGAGACACCGGGGAGCTGTTTTTT.

CDR3 amino acids: CASSQGAQGAGTKNIQYF. In DNA form, the CDR3 reads TGCGCCAGCAGCCAAGGAGCACAGGGGGCAGGAACCAAAAACATTCAGTACTTC. This rearrangement joins TRBV4-3 to TRBJ2-4; the match to TRBD1 covers 9 bases. CDR3 length: 18 amino acids. The ends lost 1 base at V and 2 bases at J; junction bases unmatched: 9. Germline V gives CDR1 LGHNA, CDR2 YSLEER.

The gene calls are TRBV18 and TRBJ2-3; no firm D call. V gave up 2 bases and J gave up 4 bases, with 16 bases separating them. This CDR3 has 16 residues. Germline assignment: CDR1 KGHSH and CDR2 LQKENI. The CDR3 reads CASSPETRRSADTQYF. CDR3 DNA: TGTGCCAGCTCACCAGAGACCCGTAGAAGCGCAGATACGCAGTATTTT.

The gene calls are TRBV29-1 and TRBJ2-7; D gene unclear. CDR1 and CDR2 from the germline V gene are SQVTM and ANQGSEA. The ends were cut back, 4 bases at V and 6 bases at J, with 19 bases in the middle. The CDR3 totals 14 residues. CDR3 sequence (DNA): TGCAGCGTTGGGTCCGACCCGGCGCTTGGCGAGCAGTACTTC. This codes for CSVGSDPALGEQYF.